The clone carrying this T cell receptor (beta chain) was counted a few times. Its specificity is unknown. Generated by immunoSEQ multiplex PCR, the TCRdb table keeps only in-frame clones and is missing some. The table records 9,500 to 15,000 clones, under 85% of them present only once. The data belong to a study of PD-1 blockade in classical Hodgkin lymphoma. Study-wide background: It was nivolumab at 3 mg/kg, given intravenously every 2 weeks, that patients received.

V lost 3 bases and J lost 9, with 6 bases in between. The CDR3 covers 12 residues. Per the germline V gene, CDR1 is SGHVS and CDR2 is FQNEAQ. Study results and limitations: Those achieving complete response showed baseline diversity like newly diagnosed patients. Patients starting nivolumab less than 1 year after ASCT had lower diversity and were excluded from later analyses. It was CD4+ TCR diversity, not CD8+, that rose significantly by C4D1.

No patient escaped relapse after autologous stem cell transplantation, and brentuximab vedotin exposure varied. Magnetic negative selection of thawed PBMCs was the method by which CD4+ T cells were purified. Sequenced here: CD4+ T cells from blood, sampled at baseline. The chain uses TRBV7-8 and TRBJ1-6, with D perhaps TRBD1 (5 bases). The source is a human donor with classical Hodgkin lymphoma. CDR3 region: CASSLRGSPLHF. The CDR3 bases are TGTGCCAGCAGCTTGAGGGGTTCACCCCTCCACTTT.